The text below deals with one T cell receptor (beta chain). This clonotype was counted between two and nine times. Its specific antigen is unknown. Base qualities are not recorded, but no much larger clone differs from it by a single base. Receptor amplification or capture employed 5' RACE. The second PCR ran for about 6 to 12 cycles and used a J-beta primer mix along with a sample-barcoded 5' primer. A unique molecular identifier was introduced onto each TCR beta cDNA molecule by a template-switch 5' adaptor carrying 12 random nucleotides. At least 2.5 million CDR3-containing paired-end reads were obtained from each sample. First-strand cDNA synthesis was performed from all RNA using the Mint cDNA synthesis kit, with priming by a TRBC-specific oligonucleotide. After uracil-DNA glycosylase treatment, a first 18-cycle PCR used universal primers M1SS and BC2_uni_R on all cDNA. The authors processed their data as follows. Normalization of each sample was performed by random selection of 1 million high-quality reads, each carrying a distinct molecular identifier. Instead of being binned into consensus sequences, reads with shared molecular identifiers were discarded. CDR3 identification, clonotype clustering and error correction used MiTCR with a Q25 quality threshold and the strictest error-elimination algorithm. A nonparametric unseen species model with Euler transformation was used to estimate a lower bound on total TCR beta diversity. TCRdb applied fastp at Q25 and MiXCR to the public reads, then kept only in-frame beta chains. Each CDR3 protein appears once, grouped with its most common genes and DNA. These V and J calls are TCRdb output, not the study's own analysis. The sample contains 1.8 million or so distinct CDR3 sequences, about two fifths of them found a single time. Of the sample, 20% to 25% is held by the ten largest clones.

This record belongs to a study of blood T cells in healthy people across ages (dated by TCRdb to about 2015). Regarding the research as a whole: In model experiments, template switching captured about one uniquely barcoded TCR beta cDNA molecule for every two T cells. Age-related changes in TCR beta repertoire diversity were measured in the study by deep sequencing normalized with unique cDNA molecular identifiers. The donors were divided into four age groups: young (average about 16 years), middle-aged (roughly 42), aged (around 59) and long-lived (82). To avoid experimental bias, donors of different ages were distributed randomly across sequencing lanes. The study analyzed two additional independent replicas of 1 million unique cDNA reads from the same blood draw for two donors, one aged 18 to 29 and one aged 80 or older.

CDR1 and CDR2, per the germline V gene (reference sequence), are SEHNR and FQNEAQ. Trimmed from V: 5 bases; trimmed from J: 1 base; junction bases lacking a gene match: 5. The CDR3 contains 15 residues, cysteine and phenylalanine counted. The read is trimmed to its CDR3 DNA, 45 bases read in frame from base 1. The investigation overall reported the following: Because donor CMV infection status was unknown, age-related changes in expanded clonotypes were potentially confounded. Estimates of total diversity from one million sequenced T cells were regarded as lower bounds and underestimates. A strong correlation was found between observed TCR beta diversity and the percentage of naive T cells measured by flow cytometry. Conclusive comparison of naive and antigen-experienced compartments was prevented by the profiling of bulk unsorted PBMCs. Compared with the aged group, the long-lived group had more naive CD4+ T cells, fewer expanded clones and increased TCR diversity, a pattern suggesting age selection. Observed TCR beta diversity per million T cells fell roughly linearly with age, and a significant reduction was already apparent by age about 36.

The donors were under 40 Caucasian individuals from Russia, aged roughly 6 to 100 years, who were systemically healthy. Around 9.9 milliliters of peripheral blood were collected from each donor into EDTA-treated Vacutainer tubes. Ficoll-Paque density-gradient centrifugation was used to isolate PBMCs, with at least 6.5 million per sample. Total RNA was extracted from PBMCs with Trizol reagent, with at least 6 micrograms obtained per sample. For every donor, flow cytometry on a PBMC aliquot measured the percentage of naive CD45RAhigh/CD27high T cells. The sequenced material came from blood. The source is a human donor in good health. The receptor chain draws on TRBV7-9 and TRBJ1-5, with 7 junctional bases fitting TRBD1. The CDR3 has the sequence CASSDGTASNQPQHF. The DNA is as follows: TGTGCCAGCAGCGATGGGACAGCAAGCAATCAGCCCCAGCATTTT. Extended through the reference TRBV7-9 and TRBJ1-5 proteins, this CDR3 yields the full variable domain: DTGVSQNPRHKITKRGQNVTFRCDPISEHNRLYWYRQTLGQGPEFLTYFQNEAQLEKSRLLSDRFSAERPKGSFSTLEIQRTEQGDSAMYLCASSDGTASNQPQHFGDGTRLSIL.